The present TCR beta chain was sequenced within a study of metastatic and nonmetastatic thyroid tumors. Ahead of thyroid surgery, no patient had received treatment of any kind. The CDR3 runs 13 residues. CDR1 and CDR2 from the germline V gene are KGHDR and SFDVKD. There are a few counts of this clone. Germline and junction disagree at one end, which may indicate a read error. MiXCR was used by TCRdb to re-call the PCR reads. The sample includes just over 70,000 clones, 18% of them seen just once. Specimen: blood. The sequence derives from a female donor with papillary thyroid cancer or a benign thyroid nodule (not recorded which). Some clones in this sample may be carry-over from other donors' samples. The chain employs TRBV24-1 and TRBJ2-7; D gene uncertain. The CDR3 region has the DNA TGTGCCAACAGTGACCCTTTAAGTTACGAGCAGTACTTC. Its translation: CANSDPLSYEQYF.